Following are 23 T cell receptor beta chains from one sample sequenced in a study of CD8 T cells in Susac syndrome (dated by TCRdb to the late 2010s). The library was obtained by the immunoSEQ multiplex PCR assay. RNA was extracted with the RNeasy kit and 0.5 to 1 ug was reverse transcribed using random hexamers. TCRdb passed the public sequencing reads through fastp at Q25 and MiXCR, retaining productive beta sequences. CDR3 protein duplicates are merged, each entry listing the most common genes and DNA. For this sample there are approximately 200,000 distinct CDR3 sequences; approximately 95% appear just once. The top ten clones comprise 0.082% of the sample. Sequencing was carried out using CD4+ T cells from PBMCs. The receptors shown here come from a human donor with multiple sclerosis.

A note on this clonotype: One junction end disagrees with the germline gene, perhaps due to a read error. The chain combines TRBV20-1 with TRBJ1-2; perhaps TRBD1 as D (5 bases). CDR1 and CDR2 (germline): DFQATT, SNEGSKA (reference sequence). CDR3 length: 11 amino acids. For the CDR3, the DNA is TGCAGTGCTAGGGGTGGGGCGCGGAACTCTTTC. Its translation is CSARGGARNSF.

The chain couples TRBV29-1 to TRBJ1-1; the D gene is possibly TRBD1 (5 bases). The germline V gene encodes CDR1 SQVTM and CDR2 ANQGSEA. CDR3 length: 13 residues. V gave up 7 bases and J gave up 6 bases, with 18 bases separating them. CDR3 region: CSGGRTFQSEAFF. The CDR3 nucleotides are TGCAGCGGGGGACGTACTTTTCAGTCTGAAGCTTTCTTT.

This chain joins TRBV25-1 and TRBJ1-4; D remains unclear. The germline V and J ends were trimmed by 3 bases and 10 bases, with 9 bases remaining between them. The CDR3 contains 12 residues. CDR1 and CDR2 (germline): MGHDK, SYGVNS. The CDR3 nucleotides read TGTGCCAGCAGTGATCACTTCGGAAAACTGTTTTTT. As protein: CASSDHFGKLFF.

The rearrangement links TRBV27 to TRBJ1-5, with a possible D match to TRBD1 (6 bases). This CDR3 is 15 amino acids long. The germline gives CDR1 MNHEY, CDR2 SMNVEV (reference sequence). V was shortened by 6 bases and J by 5 bases, with 17 bases between the two germline ends. The CDR3 loop reads CASSRGARGDQPQHF. CDR3 in DNA: TGTGCCAGCAGCCGGGGGGCGAGGGGTGATCAGCCCCAGCATTTT.

The chain joins TRBV3-1 to TRBJ1-6; a weak D match, TRBD1 (5 bases). The CDR3 contains 14 residues. The germline CDR1 and CDR2 sequences are LGHDT and YNNKEL (reference sequence). Trimming stripped 1 base from V and 11 bases from J, with 12 bases between. CDR3: CASSQVGPGPPLHF. The CDR3 nucleotides read TGTGCCAGCAGCCAAGTGGGGCCGGGGCCACCCCTCCACTTT. The full variable domain, with the rest looked up from reference TRBV3-1 and TRBJ1-6, is DTAVSQTPKYLVTQMGNDKSIKCEQNLGHDTMYWYKQDSKKFLKIMFSYNNKELIINETVPNRFSPKSPDKAHLNLHINSLELGDSAVYFCASSQVGPGPPLHFGNGTRLTVT.

The chain links TRBV25-1 to TRBJ1-1; a weak D match, TRBD1 (5 bases). Germline loops: CDR1 MGHDK, CDR2 SYGVNS. V lost 3 bases and J 5 bases, leaving 10 bases between the germline ends. This CDR3 comprises 13 residues. CDR3: CASSEGRGTEAFF. In DNA, the CDR3 is TGTGCCAGCAGTGAGGGACGGGGGACTGAAGCTTTCTTT.

This clonotype has a single count. This rearrangement joins TRBV3-1 to TRBJ2-5; no firm D call. Between the trimmed V and J ends, which lost 0 bases and 7 bases, there was a span of 12 bases. Looked up from germline, CDR1 is LGHDT and CDR2 is YNNKEL (reference sequence). The CDR3 has 14 amino acids. CDR3 sequence: CASSQDALRGTQYF. In DNA, the CDR3 is TGTGCCAGCAGCCAAGATGCCTTACGAGGGACCCAGTACTTC.

CDR3 sequence reads: CAIKTAREQFF. The CDR3, as DNA: TGTGCCATCAAAACCGCTCGTGAGCAGTTCTTC. The J gene is TRBJ2-1, the V gene TRBV10-3; no definite D call. V lost 7 bases to trimming and J lost 9 bases, with 10 bases between them. The germline V gene has CDR1 ENHRY and CDR2 SYGVKD. This CDR3 comprises 11 residues.

This clonotype was seen once. The chain uses TRBV6-2 or TRBV6-3 and TRBJ2-7, with TRBD1 matching 7 bases. Germline V gives CDR1 MNHEY, CDR2 SVGEGT. The trim removed 8 bases at V and 2 bases at J, leaving 0 bases unmatched. The CDR3 consists of 11 residues. CDR3 protein: CASGQAYEQYV. As DNA, the CDR3 is TGTGCCAGCGGACAGGCCTACGAGCAGTACGTC.

This rearrangement joins TRBV5-5 to TRBJ2-1; 7 positions match TRBD1. The V gene's germline CDR1 is SGHKS and CDR2 YYEKEE (reference sequence). The J segment lost 4 bases and the V segment lost 0 bases, leaving 7 bases of the junction unmatched. This CDR3 is 16 amino acids long. The DNA for the CDR3 is TGTGCCAGCAGCTTGGCCGGGACAGACCTGTACAATGAGCAGTTCTTC. Translated: CASSLAGTDLYNEQFF.

This rearrangement joins TRBV30 to TRBJ1-6; tentative D call: TRBD1 (5 bases). The germline V gene encodes CDR1 GTSNPN and CDR2 SVGIG (reference sequence). This CDR3 is built from 13 residues. The V gene lost 0 bases and the J gene lost 7 bases, with 7 bases spanning the gap. CDR3 DNA: TGTGCCTGGAGTGTGGAGGGGAATTCACCCCTCCACTTT. Its protein product is CAWSVEGNSPLHF.

The chain uses TRBV3-1 and TRBJ1-2; 7 positions agree with TRBD1. Germline loops: CDR1 LGHDT, CDR2 YNNKEL (reference sequence). V lost 1 base, J lost 5 bases, and 10 bases stayed unmatched. The CDR3 contains 16 residues. Here the CDR3 reads CASSQVLRDRNYGYTF. In nucleotides, the CDR3 is TGTGCCAGCAGCCAAGTGCTAAGGGACAGAAATTATGGCTACACCTTC.

The rearrangement links TRBV2 to TRBJ1-2; a weak D match, TRBD1 (6 bases). V was trimmed by 10 bases and J by 5 bases, leaving 17 bases between them. The germline V gene encodes CDR1 SNHLY and CDR2 FYNNEI. CDR3 length equals 13 residues. The CDR3 DNA reads as TGTGCCACCCAACAGGGCGAGGGGTATGGCTACACCTTC. Residues: CATQQGEGYGYTF.

The chain carries TRBV3-1 and TRBJ2-2; 10 bases match TRBD1. Germline CDR1 is LGHDT and CDR2 is YNNKEL (reference sequence). The CDR3 is 16 amino acids. V dropped 4 bases and J dropped 5; count of bases not matched to a gene: 7. The CDR3 here is CASSRGQGGRTGELFF. Written as DNA, the CDR3 is TGTGCCAGCAGCCGAGGACAGGGGGGAAGGACCGGGGAGCTGTTTTTT.

A single count supports this clonotype. This chain uses TRBV30 with TRBJ2-5; no clear D. Germline V gene data show CDR1 as GTSNPN and CDR2 as SVGIG (reference sequence). The CDR3 runs to 11 residues. Trimming took 2 bases from V and 6 from J, leaving 7 bases between them. CDR3 in DNA: TGTGCCTGGAGTCCGGACCAGACCCAGTACTTC. It translates to CAWSPDQTQYF.

This chain links TRBV7-2 with TRBJ2-5; D is unclear. The CDR3 totals 13 residues. Germline V gene sequence: CDR1 SGHTA, CDR2 FQGNSA. V shed 1 base and J shed 2 bases, with 5 bases lying between them. CDR3 loop: CASSLVRQETQYF. CDR3 nucleotide sequence: TGTGCCAGCAGCTTAGTGCGGCAAGAGACCCAGTACTTC.

Here the CDR3 reads CASSVAGAFDEQYF. In nucleotides, the CDR3 is TGTGCCAGCAGCGTAGCGGGGGCTTTCGACGAGCAGTACTTC. The chain joins TRBV9 to TRBJ2-7; D possibly matches TRBD1 or TRBD2 (6 bases each). CDR1 SGDLS and CDR2 YYNGEE come from the germline V gene. V shed 0 bases and J shed 5 bases, with 12 bases lying between them. The CDR3 has 14 residues.

J is TRBJ1-5 and V is TRBV1. TRBV1 corresponds to a pseudogene. The CDR3 loop spans 12 amino acids. The CDR3 loop is CTRVGPSQPQHF. The CDR3 DNA reads TGCACCAGAGTAGGGCCAAGTCAGCCCCAGCATTTT.

J is TRBJ2-5 and V is TRBV29-1, with 9 bases identical to TRBD2. The CDR3 has 16 residues. In germline, CDR1 is SQVTM, CDR2 ANQGSEA. The junction had 9 bases not matched to a gene; V was cut back by 0 bases and J by 4 bases. This chain's CDR3 is CSVEDRASGTTETQYF. CDR3 sequence (DNA): TGCAGCGTTGAAGATCGGGCTAGCGGGACGACAGAGACCCAGTACTTC.

The chain is built from TRBV21-1 and TRBJ2-7; the table's D gene call, TRBD1, was not cross checked with the DNA. TRBV21-1 is shown as a pseudogene. CDR3 length: 13 residues. The CDR3 region has the DNA TGTGCCAGCAGGGGGACAGCAAACTACGAGCAGTACGTC. Protein product: CASRGTANYEQYV.

This chain joins TRBV29-1 and TRBJ1-5; D might be TRBD1 (6 bases). The germline CDR1 and CDR2 sequences are SQVTM and ANQGSEA. The CDR3 has 12 amino acids. V dropped 4 bases and J dropped 4 bases, with 8 bases sitting between them. The CDR3 reads CSVGTENQPQHF. CDR3 in DNA: TGCAGCGTTGGGACAGAGAATCAGCCCCAGCATTTT.

The chain couples TRBV27 to TRBJ1-2; D is perhaps TRBD1 (5 bases). V lost 6 bases and J lost 8, with 16 bases in between. Germline assignment: CDR1 MNHEY and CDR2 SMNVEV (reference sequence). The CDR3 loop spans 13 amino acids. CDR3 nucleotides: TGTGCCAGCAGCCCAGGGTCAGAGGGGGGCTACACCTTC. This gives the protein CASSPGSEGGYTF.

This rearrangement joins TRBV3-1 to TRBJ2-3, with D perhaps given as TRBD1 or TRBD2 (6 bases each). The ends were cut back, 4 bases at V and 6 bases at J, with 20 bases in the middle. The CDR3 has 16 amino acids. Germline CDR1 and CDR2: LGHDT and YNNKEL (reference sequence). The CDR3 sequence: CASSLQLALGGDTQYF. In nucleotides, the CDR3 is TGTGCCAGCAGCCTCCAACTGGCGCTCGGGGGCGATACGCAGTATTTT.